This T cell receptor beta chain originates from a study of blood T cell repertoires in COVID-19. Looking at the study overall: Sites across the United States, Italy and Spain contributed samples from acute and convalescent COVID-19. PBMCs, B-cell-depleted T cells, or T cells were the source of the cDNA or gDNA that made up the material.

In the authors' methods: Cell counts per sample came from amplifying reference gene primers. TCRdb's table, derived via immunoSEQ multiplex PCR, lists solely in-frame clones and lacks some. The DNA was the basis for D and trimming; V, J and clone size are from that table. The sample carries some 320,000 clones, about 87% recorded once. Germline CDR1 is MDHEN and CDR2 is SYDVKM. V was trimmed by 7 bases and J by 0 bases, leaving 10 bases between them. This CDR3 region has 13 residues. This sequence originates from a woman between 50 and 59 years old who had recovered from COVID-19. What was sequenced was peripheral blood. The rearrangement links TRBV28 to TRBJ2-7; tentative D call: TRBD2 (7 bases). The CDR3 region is CASKGGVSYEQYF. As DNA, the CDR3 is TGTGCCAGCAAAGGGGGGGTCTCCTACGAGCAGTACTTC.